The clone carrying this T cell receptor beta chain was counted a single time. Its target is unknown. CDR1 SNHLY and CDR2 FYNNEI come from the germline V gene. The V and J ends lost 0 bases and 10 bases respectively, with 9 bases between them. This CDR3 is 13 amino acids long. This entry comes from a study of memory CD4+ T cells and cytomegalovirus serostatus. For the study at large: Healthy Belgian adult donors included roughly ten CMV-positive and 24 CMV-negative people. Study-level points and caveats: Suggested: most of the CMV-linked TCR signature lies in CD4+ memory cells. Median bootstrapped AUC for CMV status was about 0.95 originally, around 0.91 US-trained.

The sort gate was single viable CD3+CD4+CD8-CD45RO+ cells for memory CD4+ T cells. In the original analysis: After removing out-of-frame reads, around 2,000,000 distinct TCRbeta sequences remained. Repertoires were generated with immunoSEQ multiplex PCR, while TCRdb's copy carries only in-frame clones and drops some. The D gene and trimming were derived from the DNA, and the V and J assignments and clone size from that table. This table holds 45,000 to 65,000 clones, around 83% found once. Input material: memory CD4+ T cells from blood. This receptor was taken from an adult in good health and CMV-seropositive. The rearrangement links TRBV2 to TRBJ1-4; D is uncertain. The CDR3: CASSEAGYGKLFF. CDR3 nucleotide sequence: TGTGCCAGCAGTGAAGCAGGGTACGGAAAACTGTTTTTT. The full variable domain, in which reference TRBV2 and TRBJ1-4 provide the parts outside the CDR3, is EPEVTQTPSHQVTQMGQEVILRCVPISNHLYFYWYRQILGQKVEFLVSFYNNEISEKSEIFDDQFSVERPDGSNFTLKIRSTKLEDSAMYFCASSEAGYGKLFFGSGTQLSVL.